The entry that follows covers one TCR beta chain sequence. Its antigen is not known. CDR1 is SEHNR and CDR2 is FQNEAQ in the germline V gene (reference sequence). There are 13 residues in the CDR3. The V end lost 2 bases, the J end lost 3 bases, and 7 bases lay between the germline ends. This sample is part of a study of cytomegalovirus exposure and HLA in healthy donors. Study results and limitations: A later analysis linked a missense DCLRE1C variant to TCR beta V- and J-gene trimming. More than 15,000 TCR beta sequences were associated with HLA alleles at 0.05 false discovery rate in a later analysis.

The PCR had 60 Vbeta and 13 Jbeta primers. TCRdb's table, derived via immunoSEQ multiplex PCR, lists solely in-frame clones and lacks some. The top ten hold about 9.7% of the sample, which has about 50,000 clones, more than 65% seen once. The chain is built from TRBV7-9 and TRBJ1-1; D is uncertain. This TCR derives from a woman aged 45-60 years in good health and CMV-seronegative. The sample taken for sequencing was PBMCs. The CDR3 DNA is TGTGCCAGCAGCTTAAGCTCGTACACTGAAGCTTTCTTT. Protein: CASSLSSYTEAFF.